These T cell receptor beta chains were read from a single sample in a study of identical twins. TCRdb analysed the 5' RACE reads with MiXCR anew, one entry per CDR3 protein. The sample carries roughly 230,000 distinct CDR3 sequences, about 8% recorded once. This sample also belongs to another study, concerning yellow fever vaccine responses in identical twins.

Sequencing was carried out using CD8+ T cells sorted from blood. Source of these receptors: a young woman in good health. The CDR3 runs from the conserved cysteine through the conserved F or W. Each record gives: CDR3 protein, CDR3 DNA, CDR3 length, J gene, V gene, D gene, clone size. D genes are given only for firm matches. Some rows have no size entry. The others give once, few or many, or a class for an expanded clone.

CDR3 protein: CASSEGRGGNIQYF
CDR3 DNA: TGTGCCAGCAGTGAAGGGAGGGGAGGGAACATTCAGTACTTC
CDR3 length: 14
J gene: TRBJ2-4
V gene: TRBV6-1
D gene: TRBD2
clone size: many

CDR3 protein: CASGGDGTDTQYF
CDR3 DNA: TGTGCCAGCGGGGGGGATGGCACAGATACGCAGTATTTT
CDR3 length: 13
J gene: TRBJ2-3
V gene: TRBV6-1
D gene: TRBD2
clone size: few

CDR3 protein: CARGPGLICGYTF
CDR3 DNA: TGTGCCAGGGGCCCTGGCCTCATCTGTGGCTACACCTTC
CDR3 length: 13
J gene: TRBJ1-2
V gene: TRBV4-2
D gene: NA
clone size: NA

CDR3 protein: CTSSTQGFQETQYF
CDR3 DNA: TGTACCAGCAGCACCCAGGGCTTCCAAGAGACCCAGTACTTC
CDR3 length: 14
J gene: TRBJ2-5
V gene: TRBV7-2
D gene: NA
clone size: NA

CDR3 protein: CASSSPRTMSGAWTQYF
CDR3 DNA: TGTGCCAGCAGTAGCCCCCGGACTATGAGTGGGGCTTGGACCCAGTACTTC
CDR3 length: 17
J gene: TRBJ2-5
V gene: TRBV28
D gene: NA
clone size: many

CDR3 protein: CASNEGLAGNRDTQYF
CDR3 DNA: TGTGCCAGCAACGAAGGACTAGCGGGGAACAGGGATACGCAGTATTTT
CDR3 length: 16
J gene: TRBJ2-3
V gene: TRBV3-1
D gene: TRBD2
clone size: NA

CDR3 protein: CSASDFQLTVEQETQYF
CDR3 DNA: TGCAGTGCTAGCGATTTCCAACTGACAGTGGAACAAGAGACCCAGTACTTC
CDR3 length: 17
J gene: TRBJ2-5
V gene: TRBV20-1
D gene: NA
clone size: few

CDR3 protein: CASSLVTSGRTYEQYF
CDR3 DNA: TGTGCCAGCAGCTTAGTGACTAGCGGGAGGACCTACGAGCAGTACTTC
CDR3 length: 16
J gene: TRBJ2-7
V gene: TRBV7-9
D gene: TRBD2
clone size: NA

CDR3 protein: CASSLGDSPSYEQYF
CDR3 DNA: TGTGCCAGCAGCTTAGGGGACTCCCCCTCCTACGAGCAGTACTTC
CDR3 length: 15
J gene: TRBJ2-7
V gene: TRBV7-6
D gene: NA
clone size: NA

CDR3 protein: CASRKGGGNTYTQYF
CDR3 DNA: TGTGCCAGCCGAAAAGGAGGGGGAAACACATATACGCAGTATTTT
CDR3 length: 15
J gene: TRBJ2-3
V gene: TRBV7-6
D gene: NA
clone size: many

CDR3 protein: CASSYPDSLPHEQFF
CDR3 DNA: TGTGCCAGCAGTTACCCGGACTCGCTCCCCCATGAGCAGTTCTTC
CDR3 length: 15
J gene: TRBJ2-1
V gene: TRBV6-5
D gene: NA
clone size: NA

CDR3 protein: CSAPGLSTGELFF
CDR3 DNA: TGCAGCGCCCCGGGACTTTCCACCGGGGAGCTGTTTTTT
CDR3 length: 13
J gene: TRBJ2-2
V gene: TRBV29-1
D gene: NA
clone size: few

CDR3 protein: CSARVQGDTGELFF
CDR3 DNA: TGCAGTGCTAGAGTTCAGGGGGACACCGGGGAGCTGTTTTTT
CDR3 length: 14
J gene: TRBJ2-2
V gene: TRBV20-1
D gene: TRBD1
clone size: many

CDR3 protein: CATSRDFGGDEQYF
CDR3 DNA: TGTGCCACCAGCAGAGACTTCGGCGGGGACGAGCAGTACTTC
CDR3 length: 14
J gene: TRBJ2-7
V gene: TRBV15
D gene: NA
clone size: few

CDR3 protein: CASRPDSSGLASSYEQYF
CDR3 DNA: TGTGCCAGCAGGCCAGATTCGTCCGGACTAGCGAGTTCCTACGAGCAGTACTTC
CDR3 length: 18
J gene: TRBJ2-7
V gene: TRBV6-2/TRBV6-3
D gene: TRBD2
clone size: few

CDR3 protein: CAISEFGTRGSGANVLTF
CDR3 DNA: TGTGCCATCAGTGAGTTCGGGACAAGAGGCTCTGGGGCCAACGTCCTGACTTTC
CDR3 length: 18
J gene: TRBJ2-6
V gene: TRBV10-3
D gene: NA
clone size: few

CDR3 protein: CAISDRVGNQPQHF
CDR3 DNA: TGTGCCATCTCGGACAGGGTTGGCAATCAGCCCCAGCATTTT
CDR3 length: 14
J gene: TRBJ1-5
V gene: TRBV28
D gene: TRBD1
clone size: NA

CDR3 protein: CASSQVPLAGPLGEQYF
CDR3 DNA: TGTGCCAGCAGCCAAGTCCCCTTAGCGGGGCCGCTTGGGGAGCAGTACTTC
CDR3 length: 17
J gene: TRBJ2-7
V gene: TRBV14
D gene: TRBD2
clone size: many

CDR3 protein: CASSYSSVRGNEQFF
CDR3 DNA: TGTGCCAGCAGTTACTCGTCGGTACGTGGCAATGAGCAGTTCTTC
CDR3 length: 15
J gene: TRBJ2-1
V gene: TRBV6-2/TRBV6-3
D gene: NA
clone size: many

CDR3 protein: CASSPTSGRTKETQYF
CDR3 DNA: TGTGCCAGCAGCCCAACTAGCGGGAGGACTAAAGAGACCCAGTACTTC
CDR3 length: 16
J gene: TRBJ2-5
V gene: TRBV7-9
D gene: TRBD2
clone size: many

CDR3 protein: CASSSMAGGPTDTQYF
CDR3 DNA: TGTGCCAGCAGCTCGATGGCGGGGGGGCCGACAGATACGCAGTATTTT
CDR3 length: 16
J gene: TRBJ2-3
V gene: TRBV7-8
D gene: TRBD2
clone size: few

CDR3 protein: CSVRESEQYF
CDR3 DNA: TGCAGCGTTAGGGAATCCGAGCAGTACTTC
CDR3 length: 10
J gene: TRBJ2-7
V gene: TRBV29-1
D gene: NA
clone size: NA

CDR3 protein: CASSQGIRPLAGSRNIQYF
CDR3 DNA: TGTGCCAGCAGCCAAGGGATTCGCCCACTAGCGGGATCGCGAAACATTCAGTACTTC
CDR3 length: 19
J gene: TRBJ2-4
V gene: TRBV3-1
D gene: TRBD2
clone size: many

CDR3 protein: CASSLVPATNEKLFF
CDR3 DNA: TGCGCCAGCAGCTTGGTTCCTGCAACTAATGAAAAACTGTTTTTT
CDR3 length: 15
J gene: TRBJ1-4
V gene: TRBV5-1
D gene: NA
clone size: few

CDR3 protein: CASSLDGGQGYTF
CDR3 DNA: TGTGCCAGCAGCTTAGATGGCGGACAGGGATACACCTTC
CDR3 length: 13
J gene: TRBJ1-2
V gene: TRBV11-2
D gene: TRBD1
clone size: few

CDR3 protein: CASSQEGQGAFNSPLHF
CDR3 DNA: TGTGCCAGCAGCCAAGAGGGTCAGGGGGCGTTTAATTCACCCCTCCACTTT
CDR3 length: 17
J gene: TRBJ1-6
V gene: TRBV3-1
D gene: TRBD1
clone size: many

CDR3 protein: CSVAGQPLGSEQYF
CDR3 DNA: TGCAGCGTGGCGGGACAGCCGCTGGGTTCCGAGCAGTACTTC
CDR3 length: 14
J gene: TRBJ2-7
V gene: TRBV29-1
D gene: NA
clone size: few